Sequencing of this T cell receptor beta chain was carried out in a study of CD8+ T cells in alopecia areata (dated by TCRdb to between 2017 and 2018). Background for the entire study: In both human patients and the C3H/HeJ mouse model, the study applied high-throughput TCRbeta sequencing to look at T cell clonal expansion in alopecia areata. RNA was extracted with the PAXgene miRNA kit for fixed scalp, the miRNeasy kit for PBMCs, and the RNeasy kit for mouse skin. Scalp clonality was compared among normal scalp (n=4), patchy alopecia areata scalp (n=8), and alopecia totalis/universalis scalp (n=8). In humans, TCRbeta sequencing was performed on scalp tissue and on sorted CD4+ and CD8+ peripheral blood T cells from healthy controls and from patients with patchy or totalis/universalis alopecia areata. immunoSEQ multiplex PCR using 35 Vbeta forward primers and 13 Jbeta reverse primers was used to amplify TCRbeta CDR3 regions. Study-level results and caveats: TCR sequences shared between patients were less clear than in mice, possibly partly because of HLA diversity in the patient population. Resident alphabeta T cells in normal human skin are also sequenced, complicating scalp TCR repertoire analysis, unlike mouse skin dominated by gammadelta T cells. Compared with normal scalp, lesional scalp, particularly in alopecia totalis/universalis, had higher clonality and more expanded CD8+ clones, which suggests antigenic drive.

Measured from the cysteine to the phenylalanine, the CDR3 is 14 residues long. Just the 42-base CDR3 DNA is kept, in frame starting at base 1. Relative to germline, V is 6 bases shorter and J is 7 bases shorter, with 16 bases between their ends. The germline V gene provides CDR1 KGHSH and CDR2 LQKENI. Worth noting for this clone: Its specific antigen is unknown. No base qualities exist here, and no much larger clone lies one base off it.

After PBMCs were isolated by density centrifugation and stained for CD3, CD4 and CD8, a FACSAria was used to sort CD4+ and CD8+ T cells. Unaffected controls provided scalp biopsies and blood samples. The library relied on the immunoSEQ multiplex PCR assay. RNA was extracted from all samples and reverse transcribed into cDNA as template for TCR sequencing. SuperScript III was used to make first-strand cDNA, primed with a 2:1 mix of oligo-dT and random hexamers. Amplification bias was assessed with a synthetic immune receptor repertoire, and residual bias was removed computationally. As for how the authors treated the data: Raw reads were preprocessed to remove errors, and CDR3 was defined by IMGT conventions from the conserved cysteine to phenylalanine. Clonality was computed as 1 minus the Shannon entropy, with the entropy normalized by log2 of the number of productive unique TCRs. CD4 or CD8 identity of scalp clones was inferred by cross-referencing scalp TCRbeta sequences with sorted blood CD4 and CD8 repertoires. Held by TCRdb, this immuneACCESS table contains in-frame sequences only and omits some clones. Under half of the omission traces to an unresolved V gene where checked; the cause of the rest is unknown. D and trimming were read from the DNA, whereas the V and J calls and clone size are those reported in that table. This sample gives roughly 120,000 clones in total; less than 80% of them show up just once. The biggest ten clones account for 2.8% of the sample.

The chain links TRBV18 with TRBJ1-5, with a tentative D gene TRBD1 over 6 matching bases. This clonotype originated in a human donor in good health. The sequenced sample was CD4+ T cells sorted from blood. The CDR3 corresponds to CASSSGTTLQPQHF. The DNA sequence reads TGTGCCAGCTCCTCCGGGACAACATTGCAGCCCCAGCATTTT.